A single sample gave rise to the 3 T cell receptor beta chains below, sequenced in a study of blood T cells in healthy people across ages. Alongside a J-beta primer mix, a sample-barcoded 5' primer served in a second PCR lasting about 7 to 12 cycles. TCRdb used MiXCR to reprocess the 5' RACE reads, holding one entry per CDR3 protein. The table includes some 760,000 distinct CDR3 sequences, around 25% detected once. The data were also submitted as part of a second study, on T cells of mothers and their children.

The sample was blood. The receptors stem from a boy aged 5-17 years in good health.

This clonotype was detected only once. In nucleotides, the CDR3 is TGTGCCAGCAGTTACCGGGCTGACTCTGAAAAACTGTTTTTT. It encodes CASSYRADSEKLFF. The genes are TRBV6-6 and TRBJ1-4; D unresolved. Trimming took off 2 bases at V and 7 bases at J, with 11 bases between the two ends. CDR3 length equals 14 residues. Looked up from germline, CDR1 is MNHNY and CDR2 is SVGAGI (reference sequence).

V gene TRBV15 combines with J gene TRBJ1-4; D is unresolved. Germline assignment: CDR1 LNHNV and CDR2 YYDKDF (reference sequence). The CDR3 covers 14 residues. V was pared by 1 base and J by 8 bases, with 11 bases between. CDR3 sequence reads: CATSRGMGWEKLFF. CDR3 in DNA: TGTGCCACCAGCAGAGGCATGGGCTGGGAAAAACTGTTTTTT.

The V and J genes are TRBV29-1 and TRBJ1-2; 9 bases agree with TRBD1. This CDR3 is built from 12 residues. The germline CDR1 and CDR2 sequences are SQVTM and ANQGSEA. V shed 4 bases and J 6 bases; nucleotides not matched to a gene: 3. CDR3 loop: CSVVGQGNGYTF. The CDR3, as DNA: TGCAGCGTTGTGGGACAGGGAAATGGCTACACCTTC.